This is a list of T cell receptor beta chains from one sample in a study of cytomegalovirus exposure and HLA in healthy donors. The assay was immunoSEQ multiplex PCR, and TCRdb's table has in-frame clones only and misses some. The sample has roughly 190,000 clones, roughly 81% seen once. The specimen was PBMCs. The origin of the receptors is a woman in her thirties in good health and CMV-seropositive. The CDR3 runs from the conserved cysteine through the conserved F or W. A D gene is named only where the DNA matches it firmly. Size tells how often a clone was seen (once, few, many) or the class of an expanded clone, and some rows leave it out.

V gene	D gene	J gene	clone size	CDR3 protein	CDR3 DNA
TRBV9	-	TRBJ1-3	-	CASSVWPGLNSGNTIYF	TGTGCCAGCAGCGTATGGCCAGGCTTAAACTCTGGAAACACCATATATTTT
TRBV7-8	-	TRBJ2-1	-	CASSSALPGHFGNEQFF	TGTGCCAGCAGCTCTGCTCTCCCGGGACACTTTGGCAATGAGCAGTTCTTC
TRBV28	-	TRBJ2-6	-	CASSLEASGANVLTF	TGTGCCAGCAGTTTGGAGGCCTCTGGGGCCAACGTCCTGACTTTC
TRBV9	-	TRBJ1-1	-	CASTSDSMNTEAFF	TGTGCCAGCACGTCCGACAGCATGAACACTGAAGCTTTCTTT
TRBV4-3	-	TRBJ2-2	-	CASSFVAGYQTGELFF	TGCGCCAGCAGCTTTGTGGCAGGGTATCAGACCGGGGAGCTGTTTTTT
TRBV21-1	-	TRBJ1-1	-	CASSKWRRQGLNTEAFF	TGTGCCAGCAGCAAGTGGCGGCGGCAGGGCCTGAACACTGAAGCTTTCTTT
TRBV11-3	-	TRBJ2-2	-	CASTKSRDAGELFF	TGTGCCAGCACCAAAAGTCGGGATGCCGGGGAGCTGTTTTTT
TRBV9	TRBD1	TRBJ2-2	-	CASSPWTGETGELFF	TGTGCCAGCAGTCCTTGGACAGGGGAGACCGGGGAGCTGTTTTTT
TRBV20-1	-	TRBJ1-1	-	CSATRPAEAFF	TGCAGTGCTACCCGTCCGGCTGAAGCTTTCTTT
TRBV25-1	-	TRBJ1-4	-	CASRRGENEKLFF	TGTGCCAGCCGTCGGGGGGAGAATGAAAAACTGTTTTTT
TRBV11-2	TRBD2	TRBJ2-3	-	CASSAEPSGRSADTQYF	TGTGCCAGCAGCGCCGAACCTAGCGGGAGAAGTGCAGATACGCAGTATTTT
TRBV9	TRBD1	TRBJ2-2	-	CASSARGQGPTGELFF	TGTGCCAGCAGCGCCCGGGGACAGGGACCAACCGGGGAGCTGTTTTTT
TRBV7-2	TRBD1	TRBJ1-2	once	CASSSGQGYGYTF	TGTGCCAGCAGCTCGGGACAGGGGTATGGCTACACCTTC
TRBV7-2	TRBD2	TRBJ2-1	-	CASTQTRGLAGGSFF	TGTGCCAGCACCCAAACCCGCGGACTAGCGGGAGGAAGTTTCTTC
TRBV27	-	TRBJ1-1	-	CASGPGLWGDTEAFF	TGTGCCAGCGGCCCAGGGTTGTGGGGGGACACTGAAGCTTTCTTT